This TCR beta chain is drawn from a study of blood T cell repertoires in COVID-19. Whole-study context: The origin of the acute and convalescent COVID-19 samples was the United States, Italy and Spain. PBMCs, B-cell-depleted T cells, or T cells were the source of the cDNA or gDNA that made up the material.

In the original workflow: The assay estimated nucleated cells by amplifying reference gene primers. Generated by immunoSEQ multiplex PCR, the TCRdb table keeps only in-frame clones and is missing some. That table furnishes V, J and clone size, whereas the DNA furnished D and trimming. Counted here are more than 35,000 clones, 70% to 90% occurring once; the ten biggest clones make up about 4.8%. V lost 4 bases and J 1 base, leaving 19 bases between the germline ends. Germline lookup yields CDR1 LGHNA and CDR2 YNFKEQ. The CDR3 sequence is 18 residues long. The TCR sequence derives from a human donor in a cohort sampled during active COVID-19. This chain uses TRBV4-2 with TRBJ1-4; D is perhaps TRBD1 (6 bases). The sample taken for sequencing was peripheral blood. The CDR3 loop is CASSPLGGTIGTNEKLFF. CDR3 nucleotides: TGTGCCAGCAGCCCACTAGGGGGTACTATTGGAACTAATGAAAAACTGTTTTTT.